This T cell receptor beta chain derives from a study of T cells in Graves' hyperthyroidism and ophthalmopathy. Broader study findings: Researchers found most expanded thyroid clonotypes above 0.001 in blood as well.

Thyroid ultrasound and orbital computed tomography, with clinical symptoms and serum thyroxine and TRAb, informed diagnoses. Turning to this clonotype: As yet, its antigen is unknown.

The TCR beta CDR3 regions underwent amplification using RNA transcripts as the source. An initial round of RT-PCR targeting the TCR CDR3 relied on the HTBI primer set. TCRdb analysed the multiplex PCR reads with MiXCR anew, one entry per CDR3 protein. This sample has some 770,000 distinct CDR3 sequences, with over 15% found just once. Trimming removed 5 bases from V and 4 bases from J, with 21 bases in between. The CDR3 covers 18 residues. Germline V gene lookup returns CDR1 SGHTA and CDR2 FQGNSA. The specimen was blood. The chain employs TRBV7-2 and TRBJ2-6; D is possibly TRBD1 or TRBD2 (6 bases each). This receptor was identified in a man aged 18 to 35 with Graves' hyperthyroidism. The CDR3 is CASSPRDRRVVGANVLTF. The CDR3 region has the DNA TGTGCCAGCAGCCCCAGAGACAGGAGGGTAGTGGGGGCCAACGTCCTGACTTTC.